Listed below are T cell receptor beta chains from one sample, sequenced in a study of radiotherapy plus CTLA-4 blockade in lung cancer. Profiling relied on immunoSEQ multiplex PCR, and the TCRdb table lists in-frame clones only, not all of them. The table records about 16,000 clones, under 75% of them present only once. The material was peripheral blood, obtained from a patient treated with radiotherapy plus ipilimumab. Receptors originate from a human donor with non-small cell lung cancer whose response to radiotherapy plus ipilimumab could not be evaluated. Each CDR3 is given with its conserved first and last residue. The D gene is left open where the match is weak. For some rows the clone size is stated as once, few or many, or as a class when expanded; others skip it.

CDR3 protein	CDR3 DNA	clone size	J gene	CDR3 length	D gene	V gene
CASSPDRVDGYTF	TGTGCCAGCAGCCCCGACAGGGTGGATGGCTACACCTTC	.	TRBJ1-2	13	TRBD1	TRBV5-4
CASSGGQGYTEAFF	TGCGCCAGCAGCGGGGGACAGGGGTACACTGAAGCTTTCTTT	.	TRBJ1-1	14	TRBD1	TRBV5-1
CASSLRGRGTGELFF	TGTGCCAGCAGCTTGAGGGGGCGCGGCACCGGGGAGCTGTTTTTT	.	TRBJ2-2	15	TRBD1	TRBV5-4
CASSALRRGARGSPLHF	TGTGCCAGCAGTGCGCTACGGCGGGGGGCTCGAGGTTCACCCCTCCACTTT	.	TRBJ1-6	17	.	TRBV6-1
CASSPRDRGEETQYF	TGTGCCAGCTCACCCCGCGACAGGGGCGAAGAGACCCAGTACTTC	.	TRBJ2-5	15	TRBD1	TRBV18
CASSQDPGQGHNEQFF	TGCGCCAGCAGCCAGGACCCGGGACAGGGACACAATGAGCAGTTCTTC	.	TRBJ2-1	16	TRBD1	TRBV4-1
CAWSVSGRTEAFF	TGTGCCTGGAGTGTGTCAGGGAGGACTGAAGCTTTCTTT	.	TRBJ1-1	13	.	TRBV30
CASSDLGKTSGAFF	TGCGCCAGCAGCGATCTCGGGAAAACAAGCGGAGCTTTCTTT	.	TRBJ1-1	14	.	TRBV5-1
CASSLEMRNTEAFF	TGCGCCAGCAGCTTGGAGATGAGGAACACTGAAGCTTTCTTT	few	TRBJ1-1	14	.	TRBV5-1
CAISESWGLTGYTF	TGTGCCATCAGTGAGTCCTGGGGCCTTACTGGCTACACCTTC	.	TRBJ1-2	14	.	TRBV10-3
CASSDGQGVIYGYTF	TGTGCCAGCAGTGACGGACAGGGAGTTATCTATGGCTACACCTTC	.	TRBJ1-2	15	TRBD1	TRBV6-1
CASSISGGFEQYF	TGTGCCAGTAGTATCAGCGGGGGTTTCGAGCAGTACTTC	.	TRBJ2-7	13	TRBD2	TRBV19
CSTMTRVGETQYF	TGCAGCACAATGACTAGGGTGGGGGAGACCCAGTACTTC	.	TRBJ2-5	13	.	TRBV29-1
CASSGTPSYNEQFF	TGTGCCAGCTCCGGGACACCCTCCTACAATGAGCAGTTCTTC	.	TRBJ2-1	14	.	TRBV14
CASSLSGYNEQFF	TGTGCCAGCAGCTTATCGGGGTACAATGAGCAGTTCTTC	.	TRBJ2-1	13	.	TRBV7-9
CASSVHRSDIQETQYF	TGTGCCAGCAGCGTGCACCGATCGGACATCCAAGAGACCCAGTACTTC	.	TRBJ2-5	16	.	TRBV7-8
CASSPQGNQPQHF	TGTGCCAGCTCGCCTCAGGGTAATCAGCCCCAGCATTTT	.	TRBJ1-5	13	.	TRBV18
CASSQPRQGPRVRSYTF	TGCGCCAGCAGCCAACCCCGACAGGGGCCCAGGGTTAGGAGCTACACCTTC	.	TRBJ1-2	17	TRBD1	TRBV4-1
CAISGVEPGQKETQYF	TGTGCCATCAGTGGGGTGGAGCCGGGACAGAAGGAGACCCAGTACTTC	.	TRBJ2-5	16	TRBD1	TRBV10-3
CASSHQGSRGYTF	TGTGCCAGCAGCCATCAGGGTAGTCGTGGCTACACCTTC	.	TRBJ1-2	13	.	TRBV7-2
CASAETGPSDYGYTF	TGTGCCAGCGCTGAGACAGGGCCGTCGGACTATGGCTACACCTTC	large	TRBJ1-2	15	TRBD1	TRBV6-1
CASSARRLAGGETQYF	TGTGCCAGCAGCGCCCGCCGACTAGCTGGGGGGGAGACCCAGTACTTC	.	TRBJ2-5	16	TRBD2	TRBV9
CASNNVGYGYTF	TGTGCCAGCAACAACGTTGGTTATGGCTACACCTTC	.	TRBJ1-2	12	.	TRBV7-9
CASSQEDMSSYNEQFF	TGTGCCAGCAGCCAAGAGGACATGAGCTCCTACAATGAGCAGTTCTTC	few	TRBJ2-1	16	.	TRBV4-2
CASSPPANDYGYTF	TGTGCCAGCAGCCCTCCAGCGAATGACTATGGCTACACCTTC	.	TRBJ1-2	14	.	TRBV7-9
CASSLARARETQYF	TGCGCCAGCAGCTTGGCCAGGGCGAGAGAGACCCAGTACTTC	.	TRBJ2-5	14	.	TRBV5-1
CASRYTQVGANVLTF	TGTGCCAGCAGGTACACCCAAGTAGGGGCCAACGTCCTGACTTTC	.	TRBJ2-6	15	.	TRBV6-1
CASSLRGDRGLDEQFF	TGTGCCAGCAGCTTACGAGGGGACAGGGGGCTCGATGAGCAGTTCTTC	.	TRBJ2-1	16	TRBD1	TRBV7-2
CASRIKSGEGYTF	TGTGCCAGCAGGATAAAATCAGGGGAAGGCTACACCTTC	.	TRBJ1-2	13	.	TRBV5-4
CASSLEGQGNTIYF	TGCGCCAGCAGCTTGGAGGGACAGGGAAACACCATATATTTT	many	TRBJ1-3	14	TRBD1	TRBV5-1
CASSEDRADTEAFF	TGTGCCAGCAGTGAAGACAGGGCGGACACTGAAGCTTTCTTT	few	TRBJ1-1	14	.	TRBV6-1
CASRGQGAAYGYTF	TGTGCCAGCAGGGGACAGGGGGCAGCCTATGGCTACACCTTC	.	TRBJ1-2	14	TRBD1	TRBV5-4
CASSPRTGPETQYF	TGTGCCAGCAGCCCACGGACAGGGCCGGAGACCCAGTACTTC	.	TRBJ2-5	14	TRBD1	TRBV9
CASSLVIQGNTGELFF	TGCGCCAGCAGCTTAGTCATACAGGGGAACACCGGGGAGCTGTTTTTT	.	TRBJ2-2	16	.	TRBV5-1
CASSSAGLAHTEAFF	TGTGCCAGCAGTTCCGCGGGACTTGCCCACACTGAAGCTTTCTTT	.	TRBJ1-1	15	.	TRBV6-6
CASSLGSTEVGAEAFF	TGTGCCAGCAGCTTAGGTTCGACGGAGGTCGGAGCTGAAGCTTTCTTT	.	TRBJ1-1	16	.	TRBV7-2
CASSYDGGDTQYF	TGTGCCAGCAGTTACGACGGCGGAGATACGCAGTATTTT	.	TRBJ2-3	13	.	TRBV6-5
CASSLGTGGVTEAFF	TGCGCCAGCAGCTTGGGGACAGGGGGCGTGACTGAAGCTTTCTTT	.	TRBJ1-1	15	TRBD1	TRBV5-1
CASSLGARGLQETQYF	TGTGCCAGCAGCTTAGGTGCCAGGGGCTTACAAGAGACCCAGTACTTC	.	TRBJ2-5	16	.	TRBV7-2
CASSLGQVIDF	TGTGCCAGCAGCTTAGGACAGGTGATCGACTTC	.	TRBJ2-5	11	.	TRBV7-2
CASSDTSGQETQYF	TGTGCCAGCAGTGACACTAGCGGGCAAGAGACCCAGTACTTC	.	TRBJ2-5	14	TRBD2	TRBV2